The 14 T cell receptor beta chains given below trace back to one sample, sequenced in a study of brain T cells in children with intractable seizures. Repertoires were generated with immunoSEQ multiplex PCR, while TCRdb's copy carries only in-frame clones and drops some. The sample includes over 95,000 clones, 94% of them seen just once. The material sequenced was peripheral blood, taken at surgery. Receptor source: a boy less than two years old with hemimegalencephaly and intractable seizures.

The chain employs TRBV7-2 and TRBJ1-1, with TRBD1 matching 9 bases. This CDR3 is built from 17 residues. The germline V gene has CDR1 SGHTA and CDR2 FQGNSA. Germline trimming cut 5 bases from V and 1 base from J; bases unmatched to any gene: 11. The CDR3 reads CASSPGTGLIRNTEAFF. In nucleotides, the CDR3 is TGTGCCAGCAGCCCAGGGACAGGGTTAATTAGGAACACTGAAGCTTTCTTT.

The V and J genes are TRBV27 and TRBJ1-2; 9 nucleotides line up with TRBD1. The CDR3 has 14 amino acids. CDR1 MNHEY and CDR2 SMNVEV come from the germline V gene (reference sequence). V lost 4 bases, J lost 4 bases, and 4 bases stayed unmatched. The CDR3 protein is CASSSDRGFYGYTF. The DNA of the CDR3 is TGTGCCAGCAGTTCGGACAGGGGTTTCTATGGCTACACCTTC.

This rearrangement joins TRBV11-2 to TRBJ2-3, with TRBD2 identical over 8 bases. Germline-derived CDR1 and CDR2 are SGHAT and FQNNGV. Trimming removed 1 base from V and 1 base from J; junction bases left unmatched: 13. The CDR3 is made up of 19 amino acids. CDR3: CASSLGFGRAPSGTDTQYF. Written as DNA, the CDR3 is TGTGCCAGCAGCTTAGGGTTCGGGAGGGCCCCAAGCGGCACAGATACGCAGTATTTT.

The chain couples TRBV7-8 to TRBJ2-7; TRBD2 matches at 7 bases. The CDR3 runs to 18 residues. Trimming cost V 0 bases and J 9 bases; bases outside gene matches: 20. CDR1 and CDR2 (germline): SGHVS, FQNEAQ. This CDR3 reads CASSLARVGTSAAVMQYF. CDR3 nucleotide sequence: TGTGCCAGCAGCTTAGCCCGGGTTGGTACTAGCGCTGCGGTCATGCAGTACTTC.

This clone is a singleton in its sample. The chain carries TRBV29-1 and TRBJ2-7, with a weak D call TRBD2 (7 bases). The CDR3 sequence is 12 residues long. Trimming left V 5 bases short and J 3 bases short, with 11 bases between. Germline CDR1 SQVTM, CDR2 ANQGSEA. CDR3 sequence: CSVRGGVYEQYF. In DNA form, the CDR3 reads TGCAGCGTTAGGGGGGGTGTCTACGAGCAGTACTTC.

This chain uses TRBV6-2 or TRBV6-3 with TRBJ2-3; D tentatively reads TRBD1 or TRBD2 (7 bases each). Germline V gene lookup returns CDR1 MNHEY and CDR2 SVGEGT. The CDR3 is 18 amino acids. Trimming left V 4 bases short and J 1 base short, with 21 bases between. CDR3 amino acids: CASSLRIRGGLRTDTQYF. DNA of the CDR3: TGTGCCAGCAGTTTACGGATCAGGGGGGGACTTCGCACAGATACGCAGTATTTT.

V usage is TRBV6-2 or TRBV6-3 and J usage is TRBJ1-2, with D tentatively TRBD1 (5 bases). This CDR3 is built from 19 residues. Deletions cut 6 bases from V and 4 bases from J, with 30 bases between. Per the germline V gene, CDR1 is MNHEY and CDR2 is SVGEGT. The CDR3 protein is CASSLPPSWSAKRGYGYTF. The CDR3 coding sequence is TGTGCCAGCAGCCTTCCCCCTTCTTGGAGCGCTAAAAGGGGCTATGGCTACACCTTC.

The rearrangement joins TRBV29-1 to TRBJ1-3; TRBD1 might be the D (6 bases). Trimming pared 5 bases from V and 3 bases from J, leaving 8 bases between. CDR3 length equals 12 residues. The germline V gene encodes CDR1 SQVTM and CDR2 ANQGSEA. CDR3 bases: TGCAGCGTTATGACAGGTGGAAACACCATATATTTT. It encodes CSVMTGGNTIYF.

The rearrangement links TRBV11-2 to TRBJ2-7, with D perhaps TRBD2 (5 bases). V lost 1 base, J lost 2 bases, and 9 bases lay in between. Germline CDR1 is SGHAT and CDR2 is FQNNGV. The CDR3 consists of 14 residues. The CDR3 DNA reads TGTGCCAGCAGCTTAGGGACTGAAGCCTACGAGCAGTACTTC. Encoded protein: CASSLGTEAYEQYF.

The chain couples TRBV18 to TRBJ2-5; no clear D. CDR3 length: 13 amino acids. V lost 5 bases to trimming and J lost 4 bases, with 11 bases between them. Germline-derived CDR1 and CDR2 are KGHSH and LQKENI. The CDR3 coding sequence is TGTGCCAGCTCATGGACCCCGTCAGAGACCCAGTACTTC. Protein sequence: CASSWTPSETQYF.

The chain joins TRBV28 to TRBJ1-2, with D perhaps matching TRBD1 (6 bases). V lost 3 bases, J lost 2 bases, and 22 bases lay in between. There are 18 residues in the CDR3. CDR1 is MDHEN and CDR2 is SYDVKM in the germline V gene. The DNA for the CDR3 is TGTGCCAGCAGTTTGACGTTCATACAGGGCGAGGGGAACTATGGCTACACCTTC. Translated: CASSLTFIQGEGNYGYTF.

This clone appeared a single time. For the CDR3, the DNA is TGTGCCAGCAGCTTGGTAGGGCCGTATAATTCACCCCTCCACTTT. It specifies CASSLVGPYNSPLHF. The chain is built from TRBV5-4 and TRBJ1-6; D gene uncertain. Germline V gene data show CDR1 as SGHNT and CDR2 as YYREEE (reference sequence). The CDR3 loop spans 15 amino acids. V lost 0 bases, J lost 4 bases, and 8 bases lay in between.

This clone appeared once. This chain joins TRBV30 and TRBJ2-7, with D possibly matching TRBD2 (6 bases). The germline CDR1 and CDR2 sequences are GTSNPN and SVGIG (reference sequence). Trimming left V 8 bases short and J 2 bases short, with 19 bases between. The CDR3 extends over 14 amino acids. The CDR3 reads CAGNGGRGPYEQYF. Here the CDR3 DNA reads TGTGCCGGGAACGGAGGGCGGGGACCCTACGAGCAGTACTTC.

This chain links TRBV7-9 with TRBJ2-3; TRBD2 aligns across 10 bases. CDR1 and CDR2 from the germline V gene are SEHNR and FQNEAQ (reference sequence). J was trimmed by 2 bases and V by 5 bases; bases with no gene match: 7. The CDR3 contains 16 residues. Here the CDR3 reads CASSTPSGRDTDTQYF. In nucleotides, the CDR3 is TGTGCCAGCAGCACCCCTAGCGGGAGAGACACAGATACGCAGTATTTT. Drawing the rest from reference TRBV7-9 and TRBJ2-3, the complete variable domain is DTGVSQNPRHKITKRGQNVTFRCDPISEHNRLYWYRQTLGQGPEFLTYFQNEAQLEKSRLLSDRFSAERPKGSFSTLEIQRTEQGDSAMYLCASSTPSGRDTDTQYFGPGTRLTVL.